Listed below are T cell receptor beta chains from one sample, sequenced in a study of T cells in Graves' hyperthyroidism and ophthalmopathy. TCRdb re-called the multiplex PCR reads through MiXCR, storing one row per CDR3 protein. The repertoire holds 500,000 to 750,000 distinct CDR3 sequences, around 14% seen once, with around 7% in the top ten. Material for sequencing was blood. The source is a woman aged 18-35 years with Graves' ophthalmopathy. CDR3s include the opening cysteine and the closing phenylalanine or tryptophan. The D gene is left open where the match is weak. The size of a clone is reported for some rows only, either as once, few or many, or as a class for expanded clones.

.,13,TRBJ1-2,.,TRBV3-1,CASSQVGATGYTF,TGTGCCAGCAGCCAGGTTGGGGCAACTGGCTACACCTTC
many,14,TRBJ2-7,.,TRBV7-9,CASSLLDGFYEQYF,TGTGCCAGCAGCTTACTGGACGGGTTCTACGAGCAGTACTTC
many,15,TRBJ2-5,TRBD2,TRBV2,CASSRTSGYQETQYF,TGTGCCAGCAGTAGGACTAGCGGGTACCAAGAGACCCAGTACTTC
many,15,TRBJ1-2,TRBD1,TRBV28,CASSPTGGGNYGYTF,TGTGCCAGCAGTCCAACAGGGGGCGGTAACTATGGCTACACCTTC
many,14,TRBJ2-7,.,TRBV18,CASSPGQETGEQYF,TGTGCCAGCTCACCGGGTCAGGAGACTGGCGAGCAGTACTTC
.,16,TRBJ1-5,TRBD1,TRBV4-3,CASSQGRQGHNQPQHF,TGCGCCAGCAGCCAAGGAAGACAGGGACACAATCAGCCCCAGCATTTT
many,15,TRBJ2-1,TRBD2,TRBV24-1,CATRRGNGCYNEQFF,TGTGCCACCCGGCGGGGGAATGGGTGTTACAATGAGCAGTTCTTC
many,14,TRBJ2-7,.,TRBV7-9,CASSSWDRAYEQYF,TGTGCCAGCAGCTCCTGGGACCGAGCCTACGAGCAGTACTTC
many,13,TRBJ1-1,.,TRBV15,CATSRDHDTEAFF,TGTGCCACCAGCAGAGATCATGACACTGAAGCTTTCTTT
many,12,TRBJ2-1,.,TRBV30,CAWILKVDEQFF,TGTGCCTGGATACTTAAGGTTGATGAGCAGTTCTTC
.,17,TRBJ1-5,.,TRBV19,CASRNMGLGGSNQPQHF,TGTGCCAGTAGAAATATGGGATTGGGGGGCAGCAATCAGCCCCAGCATTTT
many,16,TRBJ2-7,.,TRBV6-1,CASSPGFGRRSYEQYF,TGTGCCAGCAGCCCTGGTTTTGGGCGTAGGTCCTACGAGCAGTACTTC
many,14,TRBJ1-5,.,TRBV12-3/TRBV12-4,CASSSRAENQPQHF,TGTGCCAGCAGTTCTCGGGCAGAAAATCAGCCCCAGCATTTT
many,15,TRBJ2-2,.,TRBV27,CASSLYDPNAGELFF,TGTGCCAGCAGTTTATACGACCCGAACGCCGGGGAGCTGTTTTTT
many,14,TRBJ1-5,.,TRBV19,CASSTIGSNQPQHF,TGTGCCAGTAGTACAATAGGGAGCAATCAGCCCCAGCATTTT
many,15,TRBJ2-3,.,TRBV12-3/TRBV12-4,CASSSLAVWKDTQYF,TGTGCCAGCAGTTCGCTAGCCGTCTGGAAAGATACGCAGTATTTT
.,15,TRBJ1-6,.,TRBV10-3,CAITNTQGDNSPLHF,TGTGCCATCACTAACACACAGGGAGATAATTCACCCCTCCACTTT
many,15,TRBJ2-7,TRBD2,TRBV20-1,CSGGLAGSRSYEQYF,TGCAGTGGAGGACTAGCGGGATCGCGGTCCTACGAGCAGTACTTC
few,14,TRBJ2-7,.,TRBV29-1,CSVVNWDASYEQYF,TGCAGCGTTGTGAATTGGGACGCCTCCTACGAGCAGTACTTC
.,15,TRBJ2-7,TRBD1,TRBV4-3,CASSPRDSVSYEQYF,TGCGCCAGCAGCCCCCGGGACAGTGTATCCTACGAGCAGTACTTC
many,13,TRBJ1-2,TRBD1,TRBV27,CASSLATGEGYTF,TGTGCCAGCAGTTTGGCGACAGGGGAAGGCTACACCTTC
many,14,TRBJ1-2,TRBD1,TRBV24-1,CATSDHGTAYGYTF,TGTGCCACCAGTGACCACGGGACAGCCTATGGCTACACCTTC
.,12,TRBJ2-3,.,TRBV6-2/TRBV6-3,CASGRVPDTQYF,TGTGCCAGCGGACGTGTCCCAGATACGCAGTATTTT
many,16,TRBJ2-1,TRBD1,TRBV27,CASSLWGTGFGNEQFF,TGTGCCAGCAGTTTATGGGGGACAGGGTTTGGGAATGAGCAGTTCTTC
many,16,TRBJ1-3,.,TRBV3-1,CASNQAAGNSGNTIYF,TGTGCCAGCAATCAGGCCGCAGGGAACTCTGGAAACACCATATATTTT
many,17,TRBJ1-5,.,TRBV4-1,CASSQAPLRGNNQPQHF,TGCGCCAGCAGCCAAGCCCCCCTAAGGGGTAACAATCAGCCCCAGCATTTT
many,15,TRBJ1-1,.,TRBV6-1,CASSEGHTMNTEAFF,TGTGCCAGCAGTGAAGGACACACCATGAACACTGAAGCTTTCTTT
many,16,TRBJ1-2,.,TRBV6-5,CASSYVFGGGNYGYTF,TGTGCCAGCAGTTACGTCTTTGGTGGTGGGAACTATGGCTACACCTTC
.,17,TRBJ2-1,.,TRBV4-1,CASSQSKGGGENNEQFF,TGCGCCAGCAGCCAGAGTAAGGGAGGGGGTGAAAACAATGAGCAGTTCTTC
many,15,TRBJ1-1,.,TRBV3-1,CASSQDATGQPEAFF,TGTGCCAGCAGCCAAGATGCGACAGGCCAACCTGAAGCTTTCTTT
many,13,TRBJ1-5,.,TRBV5-1,CASSLSDNQPQHF,TGCGCCAGCAGTCTGTCAGATAATCAGCCCCAGCATTTT
.,14,TRBJ2-1,.,TRBV28,CASSPAMAYNEQFF,TGTGCCAGCAGTCCGGCTATGGCCTACAATGAGCAGTTCTTC
many,12,TRBJ2-7,.,TRBV28,CASSLVAEEQYF,TGTGCCAGCAGTTTGGTAGCGGAGGAGCAGTACTTC
many,14,TRBJ1-5,.,TRBV28,CASRYDRIPQPQHF,TGTGCCAGCAGATACGACAGAATTCCACAGCCCCAGCATTTT
.,21,TRBJ2-1,TRBD2,TRBV4-1,CASSQPRSGRTVTSSYNEQFF,TGCGCCAGCAGCCAACCAAGAAGCGGGAGGACAGTTACGAGCTCCTACAATGAGCAGTTCTTC
.,16,TRBJ2-5,.,TRBV7-6,CASSLELLVIKETQYF,TGTGCCAGCAGCTTAGAACTCCTAGTCATAAAAGAGACCCAGTACTTC
many,17,TRBJ2-5,.,TRBV27,CASSSLPTRGSWETQYF,TGTGCCAGCAGTTCGCTCCCGACTAGAGGGTCATGGGAGACCCAGTACTTC
.,14,TRBJ2-5,.,TRBV7-9,CASSLRRIQETQYF,TGCGCCAGCAGCTTGCGCAGGATACAAGAGACCCAGTACTTC
.,17,TRBJ2-1,TRBD2,TRBV28,CASSSPFIAGGQGEQFF,TGTGCCAGCAGTTCCCCCTTCATAGCGGGAGGGCAGGGTGAGCAGTTCTTC
many,13,TRBJ1-2,.,TRBV28,CASSFNQMLGYTF,TGTGCCAGCAGTTTTAATCAGATGCTTGGCTACACCTTC
many,14,TRBJ2-7,.,TRBV27,CASSISGRALEQYF,TGTGCCAGCAGTATTTCTGGCAGGGCCTTGGAGCAGTACTTC
.,15,TRBJ2-2,.,TRBV29-1,CSVASTDRNTGELFF,TGCAGCGTCGCAAGTACGGACAGGAACACCGGGGAGCTGTTTTTT
.,12,TRBJ2-2,.,TRBV5-1,CASNRPAGELFF,TGCGCCAGCAATCGTCCCGCCGGGGAGCTGTTTTTT